This T cell receptor (beta chain) was identified in a study of T cells in lung cancer brain metastases. Study background: Tobacco use history was present in most of the 20 patients, median around 43 pack-years.

Germline V gives CDR1 SGHRS, CDR2 YFSETQ. This CDR3 is built from 15 residues. With V trimmed by 5 bases and J by 4 bases, 10 bases remained unmatched. Using immunoSEQ multiplex PCR, the repertoire was profiled, and TCRdb retains in-frame clones only, with some absent. The table lists approximately 2,500 clones, roughly 93% of them singletons, with around 4.4% in the top ten. General study points: Paired lesions shared few clones; most were lesion-specific (mean Morisita approximately 0.25).

Worth noting for this clone: What it binds is not known.

The specimen was tumor tissue from the primary lung tumor. The rearrangement joins TRBV5-1 to TRBJ2-5, with 8 bases aligning to TRBD2. The receptor's source is a woman in her 50s with non-small cell lung cancer. CDR3 bases: TGCGCCAGCAGGAGATCCGGGGGGGCCGGAGAGACCCAGTACTTC. Translating it yields CASRRSGGAGETQYF.